These 21 T cell receptor beta chains came from one sample sequenced in a study of T cell changes during pregnancy in multiple sclerosis. Libraries were prepared by immunoSEQ multiplex PCR; TCRdb keeps only in-frame clonotypes and omits some of them. The table lists some 120,000 clones, about 96% of them singletons. The material sequenced was peripheral blood, taken after pregnancy. The source of these receptors is a female donor with multiple sclerosis, enrolled in a pregnancy study.

This chain joins TRBV7-2 and TRBJ2-1; D gene uncertain. Trimming took 1 base from V and 10 from J, leaving 11 bases between them. Germline CDR1 reads SGHTA; CDR2 reads FQGNSA. The CDR3 has 13 amino acids. CDR3 in amino acids: CASSLGPFGEQFF. The CDR3 DNA is TGTGCCAGCAGCTTAGGCCCCTTTGGCGAGCAGTTCTTC.

The rearrangement links TRBV9 to TRBJ2-7; D may be TRBD2 (5 bases). CDR3 size: 15 residues. CDR1 SGDLS and CDR2 YYNGEE come from the germline V gene. The germline V and J ends were trimmed by 3 bases and 7 bases, with 20 bases remaining between them. CDR3 DNA sequence: TGTGCCAGCAGCGCAACTAGTTCGACGTCGGGGGAGCAGTACTTC. Translated: CASSATSSTSGEQYF.

V is TRBV2 and J is TRBJ2-1; TRBD2 matches 10 bases. Trimming took 5 bases from V and 4 from J; bases not matched to a gene: 8. Germline V gene sequence: CDR1 SNHLY, CDR2 FYNNEI. CDR3 length: 16 residues. CDR3 protein: CASSTSQLAGYNEQFF. The CDR3, as DNA: TGTGCCAGCAGTACATCTCAACTAGCGGGGTACAATGAGCAGTTCTTC. Supplemented by reference TRBV2 and TRBJ2-1, the full variable domain reads EPEVTQTPSHQVTQMGQEVILRCVPISNHLYFYWYRQILGQKVEFLVSFYNNEISEKSEIFDDQFSVERPDGSNFTLKIRSTKLEDSAMYFCASSTSQLAGYNEQFFGPGTRLTVL.

This clone was detected only once. The J gene is TRBJ2-7, the V gene TRBV28, with D tentatively TRBD1 (6 bases). The germline gives CDR1 MDHEN, CDR2 SYDVKM. V gave up 5 bases and J gave up 4 bases, with 18 bases separating them. The CDR3 consists of 15 residues. The CDR3: CASSPRRDTLYEQYF. In DNA form, the CDR3 reads TGTGCCAGCAGTCCACGACGGGACACCCTTTACGAGCAGTACTTC.

This chain joins TRBV2 and TRBJ2-2, with 10 bases that match TRBD2. Germline V gene lookup returns CDR1 SNHLY and CDR2 FYNNEI. Losses at the gene ends were 2 bases for V and 10 bases for J; bases not matched to a gene: 4. This CDR3 has 14 amino acids. CDR3 sequence reads: CASSETGLAVELFF. CDR3 bases: TGTGCCAGCAGTGAAACCGGACTAGCGGTGGAGCTGTTTTTT.

The chain employs TRBV5-1 and TRBJ2-1; a possible D gene is TRBD1 (6 bases). Germline values: CDR1 SGHRS, CDR2 YFSETQ. The V and J ends lost 0 bases and 1 base respectively, with 11 bases between them. CDR3 length: 16 residues. In DNA, the CDR3 is TGCGCCAGCAGCTTGGGGGGGCCCCCTTCCTACAATGAGCAGTTCTTC. Protein: CASSLGGPPSYNEQFF.

This chain uses TRBV30 with TRBJ2-3; TRBD2 might be the D (5 bases). CDR3 length: 14 amino acids. The V and J ends lost 0 bases and 8 bases respectively, with 15 bases between them. Germline V gene lookup returns CDR1 GTSNPN and CDR2 SVGIG (reference sequence). The CDR3 reads CAWSVGQLGATQYF. CDR3 sequence (DNA): TGTGCCTGGAGTGTAGGGCAATTGGGAGCTACGCAGTATTTT.

This sequence joins TRBV18 and TRBJ2-7; 7 bases fit TRBD2. Trimming removed 2 bases from V and 2 bases from J; junction bases left unmatched: 15. In germline, CDR1 is KGHSH, CDR2 LQKENI. This CDR3 is built from 18 residues. The CDR3 spells CASSPGRASGSAAYEQYF. For the CDR3, the DNA is TGTGCCAGCTCACCAGGGAGGGCTAGCGGATCCGCGGCCTACGAGCAGTACTTC.

The chain links TRBV11-2 to TRBJ2-7, with 13 bases that match TRBD2. With V trimmed by 3 bases and J by 6 bases, 11 bases remained unmatched. The CDR3 consists of 17 residues. Germline V gene sequence: CDR1 SGHAT, CDR2 FQNNGV. In DNA form, the CDR3 reads TGTGCCAGCAGCTTCCGGACTAGCGGGAGACCCGGCCCCGAGCAGTACTTC. This encodes CASSFRTSGRPGPEQYF.

CDR3 nucleotide sequence: TGTGCCTGGAGTGCTCCTCACAGGAGCTCCTACGAGCAGTACTTC. Residues: CAWSAPHRSSYEQYF. The V call is TRBV30, the J call TRBJ2-7; perhaps TRBD1 as D (5 bases). The V and J ends lost 1 base and 0 bases respectively, with 13 bases between them. Germline V lookup: CDR1 GTSNPN, CDR2 SVGIG (reference sequence). This CDR3 spans 15 amino acids.

The CDR3, as DNA: TGTGCCAGTAGTATGACTACCTACACCGGGGAGCTGTTTTTT. Translation gives CASSMTTYTGELFF. The genes are TRBV19 and TRBJ2-2; D might be TRBD2 (5 bases). The germline V gene encodes CDR1 LNHDA and CDR2 SQIVND (reference sequence). The ends were cut back, 3 bases at V and 3 bases at J, with 8 bases in the middle. The CDR3 is 14 residues long.

The chain carries TRBV27 and TRBJ2-2; TRBD2 matches at 9 bases. The V segment lost 5 bases and the J segment 1 base; nucleotides outside the gene matches: 2. Germline V gene sequence: CDR1 MNHEY, CDR2 SMNVEV (reference sequence). CDR3 length equals 15 residues. Written as DNA, the CDR3 is TGTGCCAGCAGTCCTAGCGGGATGAACACCGGGGAGCTGTTTTTT. As protein: CASSPSGMNTGELFF.

The rearrangement joins TRBV6-6 to TRBJ1-2; D remains ambiguous. Germline values: CDR1 MNHNY, CDR2 SVGAGI (reference sequence). The CDR3 consists of 14 residues. V dropped 0 bases and J dropped 4 bases, with 9 bases sitting between them. In nucleotides, the CDR3 is TGTGCCAGCAGTTACTCGTTCCAAATCTATGGCTACACCTTC. Amino acids: CASSYSFQIYGYTF.

V usage is TRBV7-2 and J usage is TRBJ1-1; D not resolved. Germline values: CDR1 SGHTA, CDR2 FQGNSA. CDR3 length: 14 amino acids. V lost 0 bases to trimming and J lost 4 bases, with 9 bases between them. CDR3 bases: TGTGCCAGCAGCTTAGCTGGCAGATCCACTGAAGCTTTCTTT. Translation gives CASSLAGRSTEAFF.

This chain links TRBV30 with TRBJ2-2; TRBD2 is a possible D gene (5 bases). The V gene's germline CDR1 is GTSNPN and CDR2 SVGIG (reference sequence). The CDR3 spans 13 residues. V gave up 4 bases and J gave up 7 bases, with 13 bases separating them. The CDR3 region is CAWNQDLNGELFF. The CDR3 nucleotides read TGTGCCTGGAACCAGGACTTGAACGGGGAGCTGTTTTTT.

The chain has TRBV27 and TRBJ2-1, with D possibly TRBD2 on 5 matching bases. The V gene lost 1 base and the J gene lost 6 bases, with 13 bases spanning the gap. Germline V lookup: CDR1 MNHEY, CDR2 SMNVEV (reference sequence). The length of the CDR3 is 15 residues. CDR3 coding DNA: TGTGCCAGCAGTTTATTTGCGGGCGGGCCCAATGAGCAGTTCTTC. Protein sequence: CASSLFAGGPNEQFF.

The rearrangement links TRBV5-5 to TRBJ1-5, with D perhaps TRBD1 (5 bases). CDR3 length equals 15 residues. In germline, CDR1 is SGHKS, CDR2 YYEKEE (reference sequence). Between the trimmed V and J ends, which lost 5 bases and 0 bases, there was a span of 12 bases. This CDR3 reads CASSFGTHSNQPQHF. CDR3 DNA: TGTGCCAGCAGTTTCGGGACTCATAGCAATCAGCCCCAGCATTTT.

The chain combines TRBV5-6 with TRBJ1-2, with a weak D call TRBD1 (5 bases). The V gene lost 2 bases and the J gene lost 8 bases, with 13 bases spanning the gap. The CDR3 contains 13 residues. Germline-derived CDR1 and CDR2 are SGHDT and YYEEEE. This CDR3 reads CASSFGQGEGYTF. The CDR3 DNA follows: TGTGCCAGCAGCTTCGGCCAGGGCGAGGGCTACACCTTC.

The rearrangement uses TRBV28 and TRBJ2-1, with 8 bases fitting TRBD2. The CDR3 is 17 amino acids. The V gene end was trimmed by 2 bases and the J gene end by 0 bases; junction bases not matched to a gene: 6. Germline V CDR1 and CDR2: MDHEN, SYDVKM. Here the CDR3 DNA reads TGTGCCAGCAGTTTACCCTCCGGGACTAGCTCCTACAATGAGCAGTTCTTC. It yields the protein CASSLPSGTSSYNEQFF.

J is TRBJ1-3 and V is TRBV7-9; TRBD1 matches 7 bases. The CDR3 covers 18 residues. Germline-derived CDR1 and CDR2 are SEHNR and FQNEAQ (reference sequence). The junction had 8 bases not matched to a gene; V was cut back by 0 bases and J by 0 bases. The CDR3 loop reads CASSLANPDRVSGNTIYF. CDR3 sequence (DNA): TGTGCCAGCAGCTTAGCGAACCCTGACAGGGTCTCTGGAAACACCATATATTTT.

The V call is TRBV7-8, the J call TRBJ1-1; 7 bases agree with TRBD1. Germline V CDR1 and CDR2: SGHVS, FQNEAQ. This CDR3 has 16 amino acids. J lost 9 bases, V lost 1 base, and 14 bases had no gene match. CDR3 sequence reads: CASSLGVLDRTIKAFF. DNA of the CDR3: TGTGCCAGCAGCTTAGGGGTGCTGGACAGGACGATAAAAGCTTTCTTT.